This T cell receptor (beta chain) was captured by sequencing in a study of T cells in Graves' hyperthyroidism and ophthalmopathy. This clonotype occurred a few times. Its matching antigen is unknown. Germline CDR1 is LNHDA and CDR2 is SQIVND (reference sequence). The CDR3 covers 15 residues. J lost 4 bases, V lost 5 bases, and 7 bases had no gene match. What was amplified from RNA transcripts were TCR beta CDR3 regions. The TCR CDR3 first-round RT-PCR relied on the HTBI primer set. In TCRdb, the multiplex PCR reads were re-called with MiXCR into one record per CDR3 protein. The sample has hundreds of thousands of distinct CDR3 sequences, approximately 15% seen once. Disease duration was under 3 months in the ophthalmopathy patients, who also had a Clinical Activity Score of at least 3 and a NOSPECS grade of at least 4. Study-wide results and caveats: Blood held most thyroid clonotypes expanded above 0.001 frequency. A 13 V-J signature model discriminated ophthalmopathy versus stable hyperthyroidism.

The source material was blood. The J gene is TRBJ2-2, the V gene TRBV19, with 7 nucleotides matching TRBD1. This receptor was identified in a woman between 55 and 75 years old with Graves' ophthalmopathy. Written as DNA, the CDR3 is TGTGCCAGTAGTGCCCAGACAGGGATCACCGGGGAGCTGTTTTTT. Encoded protein: CASSAQTGITGELFF.